This T cell receptor beta chain was recovered during a study of PD-1 blockade in classical Hodgkin lymphoma. Study-wide findings and caveats: Exclusion was the outcome for patients who began nivolumab under 1 year after ASCT. As was reported, newly diagnosed patients showed lower baseline TCR diversity than healthy donors did. A significant rise in TCR diversity by C4D1 was seen for CD4+ but not CD8+ cells.

Profiled with immunoSEQ multiplex PCR; TCRdb holds only in-frame clones, not every one. The table includes around 100,000 clones, about nine tenths detected once. A few counts support this clone. Antigen specificity is unknown. Described time point: cycle 4 day 1 (C4D1), after six to seven weeks of nivolumab. Every one of the patients relapsed after autologous stem cell transplantation (brentuximab vedotin exposure was variable). The CDR3 loop spans 15 amino acids. The germline V gene has CDR1 GTSNPN and CDR2 SVGIG (reference sequence). Trimming took off 3 bases at V and 7 bases at J, with 16 bases between the two ends.

The rearrangement links TRBV30 to TRBJ1-6, with D perhaps matching TRBD1 (5 bases). The sequence came from a human donor with classical Hodgkin lymphoma. Source: peripheral blood mononuclear cells (PBMCs), taken before the fourth cycle of nivolumab. CDR3 sequence reads: CAWRTAGKGNSPLHF. The CDR3 nucleotides are TGTGCCTGGAGGACTGCAGGGAAGGGAAATTCACCCCTCCACTTT.